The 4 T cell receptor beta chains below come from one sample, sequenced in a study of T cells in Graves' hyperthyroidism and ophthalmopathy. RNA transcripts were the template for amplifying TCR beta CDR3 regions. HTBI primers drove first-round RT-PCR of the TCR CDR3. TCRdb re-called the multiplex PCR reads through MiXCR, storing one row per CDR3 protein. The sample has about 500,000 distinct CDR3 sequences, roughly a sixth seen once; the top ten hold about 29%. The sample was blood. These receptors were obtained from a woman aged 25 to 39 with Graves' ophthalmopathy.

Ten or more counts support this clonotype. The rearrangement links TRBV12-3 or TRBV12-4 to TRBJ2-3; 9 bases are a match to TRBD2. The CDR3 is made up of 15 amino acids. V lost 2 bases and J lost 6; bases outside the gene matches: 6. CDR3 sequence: CASSLLSSGTDTQYF. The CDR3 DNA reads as TGTGCCAGCAGTTTATTGTCTAGCGGGACTGATACGCAGTATTTT.

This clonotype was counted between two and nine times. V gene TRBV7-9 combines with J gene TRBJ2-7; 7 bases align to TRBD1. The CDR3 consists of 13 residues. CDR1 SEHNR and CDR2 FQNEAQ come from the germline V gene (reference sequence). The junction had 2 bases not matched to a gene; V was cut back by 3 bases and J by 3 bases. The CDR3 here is CASSFGTVYEQYF. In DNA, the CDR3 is TGTGCCAGCAGCTTTGGGACAGTCTACGAGCAGTACTTC.

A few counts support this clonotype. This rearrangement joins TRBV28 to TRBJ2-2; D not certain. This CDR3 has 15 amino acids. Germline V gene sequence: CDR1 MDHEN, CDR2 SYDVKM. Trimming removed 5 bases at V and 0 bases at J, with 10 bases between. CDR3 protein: CASSQKSANTGELFF. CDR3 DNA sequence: TGTGCCAGCAGTCAAAAGAGCGCGAACACCGGGGAGCTGTTTTTT.

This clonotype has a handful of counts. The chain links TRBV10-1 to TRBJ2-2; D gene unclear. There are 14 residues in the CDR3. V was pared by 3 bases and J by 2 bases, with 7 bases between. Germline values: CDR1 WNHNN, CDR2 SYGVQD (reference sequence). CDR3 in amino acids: CASSELHNTGELFF. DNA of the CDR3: TGCGCCAGCAGTGAACTACATAACACCGGGGAGCTGTTTTTT.